The source of this T cell receptor (beta chain) is a study of blood T cell repertoires in COVID-19. Study summary: The study drew acute and convalescent COVID-19 samples from the United States, Italy and Spain. In each case, the material was cDNA or gDNA derived from T cells, B-cell-depleted T cells, or PBMCs.

Clones were sequenced by immunoSEQ multiplex PCR, and TCRdb holds only the in-frame ones, with some missing. The sample has over 90,000 clones, roughly 87% seen once. Enrollment of patients from Seattle took place during active infection, with longitudinal follow-up. Germline loops: CDR1 SGHNT, CDR2 YENEEA. The CDR3 is 14 amino acids. The V and J ends lost 6 bases and 3 bases respectively, with 11 bases between them. The sequence was obtained from a woman between 45 and 60 years old with COVID-19, enrolled during active disease. This chain links TRBV11-3 with TRBJ1-4; D gene uncertain. Source material: peripheral blood. Written as DNA, the CDR3 is TGTGCCAGCAGTGTGGACTCGCCTAATGAAAAACTGTTTTTT. This translates into CASSVDSPNEKLFF.